This entry concerns a single T cell receptor beta chain. The specificity of this receptor is unknown. The record has no base qualities; no much larger clone is one base away. The germline V gene yields MGHRA for CDR1 and YSYEKL for CDR2. The CDR3 covers 19 residues, taking in both the cysteine and the phenylalanine. The entry retains the CDR3 DNA only, 57 bases that are in frame from base 1. V was cut back by 0 bases and J by 2 bases, leaving a gap of 19 bases between them. Using immunoSEQ, frozen genomic DNA was subjected to high-throughput TCRbeta CDR3 sequencing, a process that included PCR amplification, mapping, bias correction and internal controls. For the original study's pipeline: Productive rearrangements were kept, and unique TCRbeta sequences were defined by CDR3 nucleotide sequence plus V and J gene. For a sequence to be called donor-reactive, it needed a frequency of at least 0.01% and at least 5-fold expansion in CFSE-low cells compared with unstimulated pre-transplant cells. Minimum frequency thresholds were set for each subject based on the unstimulated sample with the lowest template count, ensuring at least 90% detection power. Jensen-Shannon divergence between the top 1000 TCRbeta sequences after and before transplant was used to measure repertoire turnover. Two-sided Fisher's exact tests were used to test for changes in the detection of donor-reactive sequences. TCRdb holds this immuneACCESS table with in-frame rearrangements only. Some clones are missing; in checked studies, unresolved V genes explain under half, and the rest has no known cause. D and trimming were read from the DNA, whereas the V and J calls and clone size are those reported in that table. A total of 40,000 to 65,000 clones appear in this sample, roughly 83% of them only once. The ten largest clones add up to around 8.7% of the sample.

The meaning of the sample's time point label: pre-transplant. Thawed unstimulated PBMCs were stained for CD3, CD4 and CD8 and FACS-sorted into CD3+CD4+ and CD3+CD8+ populations. All 8 studied subjects were randomized to immunosuppression withdrawal. The Qiagen DNeasy Blood and Tissue Kit was used for isolation of genomic DNA. This specimen comes from a study of T cell clones after liver transplantation (dated by TCRdb to 2018 to 2020). Background for the entire study: Samples were obtained from ITN030ST, a randomized trial in which withdrawal of immunosuppression was attempted within 2 years of liver transplantation. After a pre-transplant mixed lymphocyte reaction, TCRbeta sequencing was used to pinpoint donor-reactive T cell clones, which were subsequently tracked in post-transplant blood. As an antigen-independent comparator for donor-reactive sequences, third party-reactive TCRbeta sequences were also identified from pre-transplant MLRs. Of the eight recipients, a few were HCV-positive, while the remaining recipients had been transplanted for non-autoimmune, non-viral indications. No induction therapy was given to the subjects, and standard immunosuppression was administered until randomization at 12-24 months post-transplant. Tolerance meant complete immunosuppression withdrawal for at least one year without liver enzymes rising beyond twice the upper limit of normal. Blood samples were collected pre-transplant, pre-randomization before withdrawal, and post-randomization after either full withdrawal or failed withdrawal. A cohort of 8 liver transplant recipients was studied, of whom 3 were classified as tolerant and 5 as non-tolerant.

Overall study results and their limits: Donor-reactive sequences declined more than third party-reactive ones, suggesting partial antigen-specific deletion unrelated to withdrawal success. Without allograft tissue specimens, donor-reactive T cells may have migrated into the graft rather than being deleted. In a couple of subjects, low numbers of available donor cells limited the measurable donor-reactive repertoire. The conclusions were considered preliminary, being limited by small, heterogeneous patient numbers and non-standardized post-transplant time points. Once repertoire turnover was taken into account, donor-reactive detection showed a significant reduction for CD4 in 7 of 8 subjects and for CD8 in 8 of 8. Circulating donor-reactive CD4 TCRbeta sequences fell significantly post-transplant in most of the 8 subjects, irrespective of tolerance or HCV status.

The sequence joins TRBV4-1 to TRBJ1-4, with the identity of the D gene unclear. The sample in question was CD4+ T cells from blood, obtained before liver transplant. The TCR was taken from a human donor who received a liver transplant. The base sequence is TGCGCCAGCAGCCAAGAAGTGGGTCCAGGAGGGTGGACTAATGAAAAACTGTTTTTT. Translated, this gives CASSQEVGPGGWTNEKLFF.